These T cell receptor beta chains were read from a single sample in a study of early T cells in non-severe SARS-CoV-2 infection. TCRdb reanalysed the 5' RACE reads using MiXCR and keeps one entry per CDR3 protein. The sample has 46,000 or so distinct CDR3 sequences, over 3% seen once. The specimen was whole blood. These receptor sequences come from an adult who was a healthcare worker with PCR-confirmed SARS-CoV-2 infection or an uninfected control (not recorded which). CDR3s include the opening cysteine and the closing phenylalanine or tryptophan. A D gene is named only where the DNA matches it firmly. Not every row has a clone size; where given, it reads once, few, many or a size class.

V	size	D	J	DNA	CDR3
TRBV5-8	many	TRBD1	TRBJ1-5	TGTGCCAGCAGCCTTCAGACAGGGGGCGGCAATCAGCCCCAGCATTTT	CASSLQTGGGNQPQHF
TRBV4-1	many	.	TRBJ2-6	TGCGCCAGCAGCCAAGTGCCCAGCGGAAATCCAGGGGCCAACGTCCTGACTTTC	CASSQVPSGNPGANVLTF
TRBV14	many	.	TRBJ1-3	TGTGCCAGCAGCCCCAAGATAGGAGGATCTGGAAACACCATATATTTT	CASSPKIGGSGNTIYF
TRBV11-2	.	.	TRBJ1-1	TGTGCCAGCAGCTTAGAGGGGGCTGGGACTGAAGCTTTCTTT	CASSLEGAGTEAFF
TRBV11-2	.	TRBD1	TRBJ2-7	TGTGCCAGCAGTACAGGGGCTATGTACGAGCAGTACTTC	CASSTGAMYEQYF
TRBV27	many	.	TRBJ2-7	TGTGCCAGCACGACAACTCGGCGACTAACTTACGAGCAGTACTTC	CASTTTRRLTYEQYF
TRBV24-1	many	.	TRBJ2-1	TGTGCCACCTCCGTAAGCTCCTACAATGAGCAGTTCTTC	CATSVSSYNEQFF
TRBV5-4	many	.	TRBJ2-1	TGTGCCAGCGCCAGGGACCAGCTATTATGGCACAATGAGCAGTTCTTC	CASARDQLLWHNEQFF
TRBV9	.	TRBD1	TRBJ2-7	TGTGCCAGCAGCGGGGACAGCGGCGAGCAGTACTTC	CASSGDSGEQYF
TRBV7-9	many	TRBD1	TRBJ1-5	TGTGCCAGCAGCTTATCAGGGGGAATCAATCAGCCCCAGCATTTT	CASSLSGGINQPQHF
TRBV11-2	few	.	TRBJ2-3	TGTGCCAGCAGCTTCGCGAGCACAGATACGCAGTATTTT	CASSFASTDTQYF
TRBV19	many	.	TRBJ1-2	TGTGCCACCACCCGAACCCGAGACAGGCTTCCTGACGGCTACACCTTC	CATTRTRDRLPDGYTF
TRBV18	many	.	TRBJ1-1	TGTGCCAGCTCACCCATGGAGGGTAGAGCTTTCTTT	CASSPMEGRAFF
TRBV29-1	many	.	TRBJ2-6	TGCAGCGTTGACGCGGATTCTGGGGCCAACGTCCTGACTTTC	CSVDADSGANVLTF
TRBV4-2	once	.	TRBJ2-7	TGTGCCAGCAGCCAAGATACTTCGAGCCCCGAGCAGTACTTC	CASSQDTSSPEQYF
TRBV4-1	many	.	TRBJ2-7	TGCGCCAGCAGCCAAGATGGTACCACCGTATTCTACGAGCAGTACTTC	CASSQDGTTVFYEQYF
TRBV4-1	many	.	TRBJ2-5	TGCGCCAGCAGCCAGAGGGTGGGGACTCAAGAGACCCAGTACTTC	CASSQRVGTQETQYF
TRBV18	many	TRBD1	TRBJ2-7	TGTGCCAGCTCACCCCTACACCGGGACAGGGTGCAGGAGCAGTACTTC	CASSPLHRDRVQEQYF
TRBV27	.	TRBD1	TRBJ2-7	TGTGCCGCCGGACAGGGACCCGTTTACGAGCAGTACTTC	CAAGQGPVYEQYF
TRBV30	many	TRBD1	TRBJ2-6	TGTGCCTGCACGACAGGGCCCTCCTCTGGGGCCAACGTCCTGACTTTC	CACTTGPSSGANVLTF
TRBV12-5	many	TRBD1	TRBJ2-7	TGTGCTAGTGGTTTGGCGACGACAGGGTTCACCTACGAGCAGTACTTC	CASGLATTGFTYEQYF
TRBV20-1	many	.	TRBJ1-6	TGCAGTGCTAGAGGGCAGGGTGCTTCACCCCTCCACTTT	CSARGQGASPLHF
TRBV3-1	many	TRBD2	TRBJ2-2	TGTGCCAGCAGCCAATTCCTAGCGGACTTCACCGGGGAGCTGTTTTTT	CASSQFLADFTGELFF
TRBV5-1	many	TRBD1	TRBJ2-6	TGCGCCAGCAGCATATATGGACAGGGAAGATCTGGGGCCAACGTCCTGACTTTC	CASSIYGQGRSGANVLTF
TRBV3-1	many	.	TRBJ2-4	TGTGCCAGCAGCCAAGCTCAGGGGTCAGCAAACATTCAGTACTTC	CASSQAQGSANIQYF
TRBV5-1	.	TRBD2	TRBJ2-7	TGCGCCAGCAGTTTTGCGGGAGTGGGGGAGCAGTACTTC	CASSFAGVGEQYF
TRBV7-3	many	.	TRBJ2-5	TGTGCCAGCAGCTTAATCGGCGGGGAGAGGCAAGAGACCCAGTACTTC	CASSLIGGERQETQYF
TRBV19	many	.	TRBJ2-7	TGTGCCAGTTCACAGGGCGGAGCCGAGCAGTACTTC	CASSQGGAEQYF
TRBV20-1	many	.	TRBJ1-3	TGCAGTGCTAGCGGGATCCCGAGATGGGGAAACACCATATATTTT	CSASGIPRWGNTIYF
TRBV19	.	.	TRBJ1-5	TGTGCCAGTACTACGGACACTTTCCATCAGCCCCAGCATTTT	CASTTDTFHQPQHF
TRBV5-6	.	.	TRBJ2-1	TGTGCCAGCAGCTCCTGGACAAACGCCGGCAATGAGCAGTTCTTC	CASSSWTNAGNEQFF
TRBV21-1	many	.	TRBJ2-5	TGTGCCAGCAGCTCGGACAGGGGCCCTCAGATGACCCAGTACTTC	CASSSDRGPQMTQYF
TRBV9	many	TRBD2	TRBJ2-1	TGTGCCAGCAGCCCTACCCTCCTAGCGGGGCATAACAATGAGCAGTTCTTC	CASSPTLLAGHNNEQFF
TRBV29-1	.	TRBD2	TRBJ2-3	TGCAGCGTTACGGGGGGAGGGAGGGCACCGGCGCAGTATTTT	CSVTGGGRAPAQYF
TRBV29-1	few	.	TRBJ2-1	TGCAGCGCTAAGACACTCTACAATGAGCAGTTCTTC	CSAKTLYNEQFF
TRBV12-3/TRBV12-4	many	TRBD1	TRBJ1-6	TGTGCCAGCAGTTCCCGCTACAGGGGGCGAGGATCACCCCTCCACTTT	CASSSRYRGRGSPLHF
TRBV20-1	.	.	TRBJ1-4	TGCAGTGCTAGAGATAGGACCTTCGGGGCTAATGAAAAACTGTTTTTT	CSARDRTFGANEKLFF
TRBV29-1	many	TRBD1	TRBJ1-1	TGCAGCGTTGTCCCCTCCACAGGGGGGAACACTGAAGCTTTCTTT	CSVVPSTGGNTEAFF
TRBV18	many	.	TRBJ1-5	TGTGCCAGCTCACGGGGGCTCCGTCAGCCCCAGCATTTT	CASSRGLRQPQHF
TRBV19	many	.	TRBJ2-7	TGTGCCAGTAGATCCGGGACCGGGGCGGAGCACGAGCAGTACTTC	CASRSGTGAEHEQYF
TRBV19	many	.	TRBJ2-3	TGTGCCAGTAGTATGTTTCCGGGGATCGCAGATACGCAGTATTTT	CASSMFPGIADTQYF
TRBV2	.	.	TRBJ2-7	TGTGCCAGCAGGGTCCGGGACCCAACCTCCCCCGAGCAGTACTTC	CASRVRDPTSPEQYF
TRBV11-2	many	TRBD2	TRBJ2-1	TGTGCCAGCAGCTTTGGACTAGTCGGTAATGAGCAGTTCTTC	CASSFGLVGNEQFF
TRBV19	many	.	TRBJ2-7	TGTGCCAGTAGTATTGGCGCAGGGACTTCCTACGAGCAGTACTTC	CASSIGAGTSYEQYF
TRBV7-9	.	TRBD1	TRBJ1-4	TGTGCCAGCAGCGCCGGGACAGGGGTTGAAAAACTGTTTTTT	CASSAGTGVEKLFF
TRBV2	many	.	TRBJ1-2	TGTGCCAGCACTTTAGACGGTAACTATGGCTACACCTTC	CASTLDGNYGYTF
TRBV7-9	.	.	TRBJ2-3	TGTGCCAGCAGCTTAGCATTCTCTAGCACAGATACGCAGTATTTT	CASSLAFSSTDTQYF
TRBV19	many	.	TRBJ1-4	TGTGCCAGCGCCGAGACTAATGAAAAACTGTTTTTT	CASAETNEKLFF